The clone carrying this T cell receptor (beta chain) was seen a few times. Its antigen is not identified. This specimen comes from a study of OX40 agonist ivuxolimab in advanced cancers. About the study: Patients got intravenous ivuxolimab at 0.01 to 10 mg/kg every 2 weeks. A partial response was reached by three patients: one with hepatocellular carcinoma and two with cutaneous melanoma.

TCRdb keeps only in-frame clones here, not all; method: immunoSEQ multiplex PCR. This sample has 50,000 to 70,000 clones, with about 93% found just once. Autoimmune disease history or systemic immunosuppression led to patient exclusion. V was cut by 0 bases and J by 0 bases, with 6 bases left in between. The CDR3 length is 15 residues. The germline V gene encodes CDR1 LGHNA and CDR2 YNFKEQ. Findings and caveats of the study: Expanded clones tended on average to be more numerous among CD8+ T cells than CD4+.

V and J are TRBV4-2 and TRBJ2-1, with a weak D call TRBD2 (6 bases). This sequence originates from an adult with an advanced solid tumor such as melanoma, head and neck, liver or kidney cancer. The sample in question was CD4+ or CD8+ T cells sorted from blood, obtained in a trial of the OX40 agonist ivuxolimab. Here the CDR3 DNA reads TGTGCCAGCAGCCAAGATAGCGGCTCCTACAATGAGCAGTTCTTC. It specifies CASSQDSGSYNEQFF.